This T cell receptor beta chain was captured in a study of T cells in Graves' hyperthyroidism and ophthalmopathy. Study-wide results and caveats: Ophthalmopathy and stable hyperthyroidism were told apart by a 13 V-J model.

Germline CDR1 is SGHTA and CDR2 is FQGNSA. Trimming removed 1 base from V and 5 bases from J, with 11 bases in between. The CDR3 covers 15 residues. Amplification of TCR beta CDR3 regions was performed using RNA transcripts as template. First-round RT-PCR targeting the TCR CDR3 was performed with the HTBI primer set. TCRdb re-called the multiplex PCR reads with MiXCR, one entry per CDR3 protein. The sample has around 600,000 distinct CDR3 sequences, around 14% seen once. The table lists this clonotype with many counts. Its antigen is unidentified. Pregnant or lactating patients were excluded, as were those with uncontrolled infection or other autoimmune disease.

Sequencing was carried out using blood. The source is a woman aged 18-35 years with Graves' ophthalmopathy. The J gene is TRBJ1-4, the V gene TRBV7-2; D is ambiguous. Written as DNA, the CDR3 is TGTGCCAGCAGCTTAGGAGGTCTGGAGAATGAAAAACTGTTTTTT. It codes for CASSLGGLENEKLFF.